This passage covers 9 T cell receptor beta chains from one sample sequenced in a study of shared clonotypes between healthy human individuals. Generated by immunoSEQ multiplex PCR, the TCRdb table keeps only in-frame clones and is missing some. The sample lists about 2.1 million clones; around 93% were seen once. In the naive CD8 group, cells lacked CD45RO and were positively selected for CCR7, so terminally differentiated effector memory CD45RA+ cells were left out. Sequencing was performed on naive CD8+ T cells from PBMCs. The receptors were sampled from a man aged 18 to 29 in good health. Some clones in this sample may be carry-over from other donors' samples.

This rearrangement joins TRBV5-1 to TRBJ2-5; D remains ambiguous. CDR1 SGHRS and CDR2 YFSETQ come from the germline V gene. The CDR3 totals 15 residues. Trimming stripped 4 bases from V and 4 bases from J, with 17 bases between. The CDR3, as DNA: TGCGCCAGCAGCGCGCCACTGGAGATTTCAGAGACCCAGTACTTC. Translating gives CASSAPLEISETQYF.

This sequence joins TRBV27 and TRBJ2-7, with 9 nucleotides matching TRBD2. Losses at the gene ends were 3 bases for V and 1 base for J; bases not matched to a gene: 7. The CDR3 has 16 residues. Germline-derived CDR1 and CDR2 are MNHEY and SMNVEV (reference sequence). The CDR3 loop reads CASSFSGTSSSYEQYF. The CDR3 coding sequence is TGTGCCAGCAGTTTTTCCGGGACTAGCAGTTCCTACGAGCAGTACTTC.

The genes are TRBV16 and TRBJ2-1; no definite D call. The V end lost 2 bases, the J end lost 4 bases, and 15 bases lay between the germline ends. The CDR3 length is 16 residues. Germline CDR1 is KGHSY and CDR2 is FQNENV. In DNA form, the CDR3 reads TGTGCCAGCAGCCAAGGATCTCGGACCATTTACAATGAGCAGTTCTTC. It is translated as CASSQGSRTIYNEQFF.

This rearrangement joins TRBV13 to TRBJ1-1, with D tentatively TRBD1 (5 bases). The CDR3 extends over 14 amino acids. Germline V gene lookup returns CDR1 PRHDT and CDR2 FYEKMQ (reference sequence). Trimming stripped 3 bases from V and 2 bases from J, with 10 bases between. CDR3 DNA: TGTGCCAGCAGCTTCGGAGGGGTAAACACTGAAGCTTTCTTT. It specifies CASSFGGVNTEAFF.

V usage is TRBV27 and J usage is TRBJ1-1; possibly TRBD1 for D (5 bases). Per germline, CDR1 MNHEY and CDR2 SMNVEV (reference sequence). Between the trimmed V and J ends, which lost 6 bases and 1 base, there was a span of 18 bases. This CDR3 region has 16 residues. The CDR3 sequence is CASSRKAGQENTEAFF. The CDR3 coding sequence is TGTGCCAGCAGCCGGAAAGCAGGGCAGGAGAACACTGAAGCTTTCTTT.

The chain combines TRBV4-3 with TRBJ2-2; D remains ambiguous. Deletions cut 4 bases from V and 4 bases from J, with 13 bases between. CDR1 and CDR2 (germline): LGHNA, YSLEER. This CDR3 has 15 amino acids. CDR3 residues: CASSLRRGFTGELFF. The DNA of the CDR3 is TGCGCCAGCAGCCTTCGCCGAGGATTCACCGGGGAGCTGTTTTTT.

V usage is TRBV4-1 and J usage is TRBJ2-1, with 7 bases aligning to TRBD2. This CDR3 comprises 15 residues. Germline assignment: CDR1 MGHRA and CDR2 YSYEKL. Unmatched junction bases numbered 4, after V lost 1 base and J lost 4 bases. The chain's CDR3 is CASSQGLREYNEQFF. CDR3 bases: TGCGCCAGCAGCCAAGGGCTGCGGGAGTACAATGAGCAGTTCTTC.

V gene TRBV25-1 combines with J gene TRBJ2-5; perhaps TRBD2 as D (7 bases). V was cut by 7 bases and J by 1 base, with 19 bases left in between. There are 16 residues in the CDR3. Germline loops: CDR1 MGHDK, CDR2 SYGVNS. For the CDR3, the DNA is TGTGCCAGCACCGGGGCGGGGGCACCGACCCAAGAGACCCAGTACTTC. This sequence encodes CASTGAGAPTQETQYF. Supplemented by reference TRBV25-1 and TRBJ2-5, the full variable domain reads EADIYQTPRYLVIGTGKKITLECSQTMGHDKMYWYQQDPGMELHLIHYSYGVNSTEKGDLSSESTVSRIRTEHFPLTLESARPSHTSQYLCASTGAGAPTQETQYFGPGTRLLVL.

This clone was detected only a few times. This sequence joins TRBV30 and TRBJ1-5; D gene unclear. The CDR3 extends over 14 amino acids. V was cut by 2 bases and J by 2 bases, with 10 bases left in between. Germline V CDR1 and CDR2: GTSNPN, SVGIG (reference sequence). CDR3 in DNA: TGTGCCTGGAGTCCTTGGAATGGCAATCAGCCCCAGCATTTT. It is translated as CAWSPWNGNQPQHF.